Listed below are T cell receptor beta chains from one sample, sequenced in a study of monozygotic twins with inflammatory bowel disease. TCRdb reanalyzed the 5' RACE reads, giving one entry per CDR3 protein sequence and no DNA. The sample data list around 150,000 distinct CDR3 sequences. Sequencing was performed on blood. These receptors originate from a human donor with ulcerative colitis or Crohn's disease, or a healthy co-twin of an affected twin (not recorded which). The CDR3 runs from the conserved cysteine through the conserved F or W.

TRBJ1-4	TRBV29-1	CSVGSRDFNEKLFF
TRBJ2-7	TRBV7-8	CASSLTLALYEQHF
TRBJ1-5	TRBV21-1	CASSKQDRGCQPQHF
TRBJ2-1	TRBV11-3	CASSLARSGSEQFF
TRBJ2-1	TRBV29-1	CSVENQGDEQFF
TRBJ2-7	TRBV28	CASSLGTVSYEQYF
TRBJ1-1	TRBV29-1	CSVKAFTGLSSEAFF
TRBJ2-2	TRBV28	CASRERTGELFF
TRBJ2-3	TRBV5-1	CASRSDRPSTDTQYF
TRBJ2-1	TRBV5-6	CASAGTHYNEQFF